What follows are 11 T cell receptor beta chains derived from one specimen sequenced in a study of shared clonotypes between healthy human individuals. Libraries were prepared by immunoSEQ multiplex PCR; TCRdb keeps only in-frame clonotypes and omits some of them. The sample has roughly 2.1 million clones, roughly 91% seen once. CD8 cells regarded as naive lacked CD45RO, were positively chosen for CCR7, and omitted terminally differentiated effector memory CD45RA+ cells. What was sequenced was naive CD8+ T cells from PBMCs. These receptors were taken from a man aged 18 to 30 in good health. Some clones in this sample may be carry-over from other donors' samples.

The CDR3 nucleotides read TGTGCCAGCACAGGGGGGTCTGGGGCCAACGTCCTGACTTTC. Encoded protein: CASTGGSGANVLTF. The chain combines TRBV15 with TRBJ2-6; TRBD1 matches 8 bases. Germline V lookup: CDR1 LNHNV, CDR2 YYDKDF (reference sequence). V dropped 10 bases and J dropped 1; count of bases not matched to a gene: 3. There are 14 residues in the CDR3. Based on the CDR3 plus reference TRBV15 and TRBJ2-6, the full variable domain is DAMVIQNPRYQVTQFGKPVTLSCSQTLNHNVMYWYQQKSSQAPKLLFHYYDKDFNNEADTPDNFQSRRPNTSFCFLDIRSPGLGDTAMYLCASTGGSGANVLTFGAGSRLTVL.

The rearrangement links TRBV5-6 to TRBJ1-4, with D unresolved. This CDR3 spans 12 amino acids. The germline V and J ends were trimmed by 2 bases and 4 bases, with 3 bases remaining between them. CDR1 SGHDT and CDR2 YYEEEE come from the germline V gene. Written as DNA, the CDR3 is TGTGCCAGCAGCTTAAATAATGAAAAACTGTTTTTT. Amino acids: CASSLNNEKLFF.

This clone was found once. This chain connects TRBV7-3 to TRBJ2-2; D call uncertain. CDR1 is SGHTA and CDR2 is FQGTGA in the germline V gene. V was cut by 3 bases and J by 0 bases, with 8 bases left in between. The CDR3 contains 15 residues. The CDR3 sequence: CASSLNGANTGELFF. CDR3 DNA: TGTGCCAGCAGCTTGAACGGCGCGAACACCGGGGAGCTGTTTTTT.

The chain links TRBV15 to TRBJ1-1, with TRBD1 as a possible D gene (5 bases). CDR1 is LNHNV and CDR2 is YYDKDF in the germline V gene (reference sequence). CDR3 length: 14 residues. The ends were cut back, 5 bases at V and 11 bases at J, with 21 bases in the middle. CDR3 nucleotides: TGTGCCACCAGCGGCTCCCGAGGGTGGGGGAGGGCTTTCTTT. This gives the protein CATSGSRGWGRAFF.

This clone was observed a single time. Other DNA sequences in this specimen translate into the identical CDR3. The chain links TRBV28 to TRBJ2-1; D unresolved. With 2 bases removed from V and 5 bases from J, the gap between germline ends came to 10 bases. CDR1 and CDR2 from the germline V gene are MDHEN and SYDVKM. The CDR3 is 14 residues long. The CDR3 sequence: CASSLRHLDNEQFF. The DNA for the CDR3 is TGTGCCAGCAGTTTAAGACATTTGGACAATGAGCAGTTCTTC.

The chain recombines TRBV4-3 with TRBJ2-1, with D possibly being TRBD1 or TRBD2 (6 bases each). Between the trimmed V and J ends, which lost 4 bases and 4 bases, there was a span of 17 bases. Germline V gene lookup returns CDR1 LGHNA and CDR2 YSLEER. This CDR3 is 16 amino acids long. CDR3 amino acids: CASSPQGTQHYNEQFF. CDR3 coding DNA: TGCGCCAGCAGCCCCCAGGGGACTCAACATTACAATGAGCAGTTCTTC.

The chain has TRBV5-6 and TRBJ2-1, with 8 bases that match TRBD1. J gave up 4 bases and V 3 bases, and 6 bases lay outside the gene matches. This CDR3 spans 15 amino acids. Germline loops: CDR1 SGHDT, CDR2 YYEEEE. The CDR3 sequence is CASSSRGRNYNEQFF. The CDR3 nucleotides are TGTGCCAGCAGCTCCAGGGGGCGGAATTACAATGAGCAGTTCTTC.

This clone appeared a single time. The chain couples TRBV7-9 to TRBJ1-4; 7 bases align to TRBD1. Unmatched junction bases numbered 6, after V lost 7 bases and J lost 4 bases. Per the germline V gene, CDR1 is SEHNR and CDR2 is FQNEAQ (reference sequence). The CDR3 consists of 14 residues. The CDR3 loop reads CASNQGQSNEKLFF. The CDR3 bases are TGTGCCAGCAACCAGGGACAGAGTAATGAAAAACTGTTTTTT.

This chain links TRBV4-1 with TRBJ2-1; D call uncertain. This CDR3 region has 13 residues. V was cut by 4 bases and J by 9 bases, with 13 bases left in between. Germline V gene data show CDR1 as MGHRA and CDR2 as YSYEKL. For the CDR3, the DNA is TGCGCCAGCAGCCCTCGGGTAGGCCTTGAGCAGTTCTTC. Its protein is CASSPRVGLEQFF.

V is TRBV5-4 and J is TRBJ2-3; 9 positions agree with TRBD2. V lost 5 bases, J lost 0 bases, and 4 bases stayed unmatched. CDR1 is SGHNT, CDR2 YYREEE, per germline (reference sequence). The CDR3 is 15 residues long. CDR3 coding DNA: TGTGCCAGCAGTTTAGCGGGAGATAGCACAGATACGCAGTATTTT. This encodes CASSLAGDSTDTQYF.

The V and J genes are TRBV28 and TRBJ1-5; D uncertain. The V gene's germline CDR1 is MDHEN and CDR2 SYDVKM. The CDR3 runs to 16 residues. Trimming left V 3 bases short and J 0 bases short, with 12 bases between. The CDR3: CASSLTGFNSNQPQHF. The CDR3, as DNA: TGTGCCAGCAGTTTGACGGGGTTTAATAGCAATCAGCCCCAGCATTTT.